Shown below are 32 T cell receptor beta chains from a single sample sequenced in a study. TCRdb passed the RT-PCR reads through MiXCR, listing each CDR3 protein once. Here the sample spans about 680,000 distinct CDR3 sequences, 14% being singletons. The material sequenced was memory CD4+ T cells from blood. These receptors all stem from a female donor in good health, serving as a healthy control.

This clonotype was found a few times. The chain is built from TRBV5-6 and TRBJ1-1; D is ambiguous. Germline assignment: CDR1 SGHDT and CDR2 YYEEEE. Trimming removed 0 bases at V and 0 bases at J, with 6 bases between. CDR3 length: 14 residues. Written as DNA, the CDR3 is TGTGCCAGCAGCTTGGTGGCGGTGAACACTGAAGCTTTCTTT. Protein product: CASSLVAVNTEAFF.

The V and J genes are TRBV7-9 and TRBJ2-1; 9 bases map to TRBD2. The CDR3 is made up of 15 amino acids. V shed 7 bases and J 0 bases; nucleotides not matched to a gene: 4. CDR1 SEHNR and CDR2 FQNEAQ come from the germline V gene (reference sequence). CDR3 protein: CASTHSGSSYNEQFF. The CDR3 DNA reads TGTGCCAGCACCCATAGCGGGAGCTCCTACAATGAGCAGTTCTTC.

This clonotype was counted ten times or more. CDR3 coding DNA: TGCAGTGCTAGGTATCGGGAGGGCCGGTACGAGCAGTACTTC. Translated: CSARYREGRYEQYF. This chain uses TRBV20-1 with TRBJ2-7; 8 bases are shared with TRBD2. This CDR3 is 14 amino acids long. After removal of 3 bases from V and 4 bases from J, the junction contained 8 bases not matched to a gene. Germline CDR1 reads DFQATT; CDR2 reads SNEGSKA (reference sequence).

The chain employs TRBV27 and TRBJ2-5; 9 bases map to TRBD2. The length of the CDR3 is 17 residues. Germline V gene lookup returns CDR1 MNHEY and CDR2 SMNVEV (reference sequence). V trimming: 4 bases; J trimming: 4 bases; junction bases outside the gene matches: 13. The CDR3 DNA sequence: TGTGCCAGCAGTTCAGGAGCTGGGCGGGAGGGAAGAGAGACCCAGTACTTC. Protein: CASSSGAGREGRETQYF.

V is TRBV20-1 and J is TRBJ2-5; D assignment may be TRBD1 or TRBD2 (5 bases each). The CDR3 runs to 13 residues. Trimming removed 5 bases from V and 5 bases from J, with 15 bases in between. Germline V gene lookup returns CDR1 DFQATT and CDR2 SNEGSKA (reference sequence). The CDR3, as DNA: TGCAGTGCTTCCCGGGACCAGATCGAGACCCAGTACTTC. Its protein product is CSASRDQIETQYF.

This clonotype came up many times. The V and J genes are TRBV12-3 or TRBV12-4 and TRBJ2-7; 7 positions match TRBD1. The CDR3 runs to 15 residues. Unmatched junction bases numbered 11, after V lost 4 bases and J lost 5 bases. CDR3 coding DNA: TGTGCCAGCAGTTGGACAGGTGACTCCTACGACGAGCAGTACTTC. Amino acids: CASSWTGDSYDEQYF.

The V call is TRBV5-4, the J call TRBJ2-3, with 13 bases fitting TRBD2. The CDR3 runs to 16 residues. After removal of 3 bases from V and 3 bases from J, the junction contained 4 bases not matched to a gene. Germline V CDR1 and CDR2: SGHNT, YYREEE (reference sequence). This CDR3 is CASSYRTSGRTDTQYF. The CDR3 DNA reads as TGTGCCAGCAGCTATAGGACTAGCGGGAGAACAGATACGCAGTATTTT.

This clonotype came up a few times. The CDR3: CASSQVGASYNEQFF. The CDR3 nucleotides read TGCGCCAGCAGCCAAGTGGGGGCCTCCTACAATGAGCAGTTCTTC. The V and J genes are TRBV4-1 and TRBJ2-1, with a tentative D call TRBD1 (6 bases). CDR1 and CDR2 from the germline V gene are MGHRA and YSYEKL. Trimming removed 1 base from V and 0 bases from J, with 7 bases in between. The CDR3 covers 15 residues.

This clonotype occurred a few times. CDR3 nucleotides: TGCGCCAGCAGCGCATTCGGGGGGGTCGGGAGCACTGAAGCTTTCTTT. Translating gives CASSAFGGVGSTEAFF. The chain carries TRBV4-3 and TRBJ1-1, with TRBD1 as a possible D gene (5 bases). The CDR3 sequence is 16 residues long. Germline V gene sequence: CDR1 LGHNA, CDR2 YSLEER. The V and J ends lost 5 bases and 4 bases respectively, with 20 bases between them.

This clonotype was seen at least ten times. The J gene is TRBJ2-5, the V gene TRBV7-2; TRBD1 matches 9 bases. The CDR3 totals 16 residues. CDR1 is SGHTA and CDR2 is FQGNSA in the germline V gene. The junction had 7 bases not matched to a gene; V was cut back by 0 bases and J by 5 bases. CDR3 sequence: CASSLAGQGVTETQYF. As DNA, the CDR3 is TGTGCCAGCAGCTTAGCGGGACAGGGAGTGACGGAGACCCAGTACTTC.

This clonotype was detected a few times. Here the CDR3 reads CASSPTGPVFTDTQYF. CDR3 in DNA: TGTGCCAGCAGTCCCACGGGGCCCGTGTTCACAGATACGCAGTATTTT. The chain carries TRBV2 and TRBJ2-3; perhaps D is TRBD1 or TRBD2 (5 bases each). The CDR3 has 16 residues. V lost 5 bases, J lost 2 bases, and 17 bases lay in between. Germline CDR1 is SNHLY and CDR2 is FYNNEI.

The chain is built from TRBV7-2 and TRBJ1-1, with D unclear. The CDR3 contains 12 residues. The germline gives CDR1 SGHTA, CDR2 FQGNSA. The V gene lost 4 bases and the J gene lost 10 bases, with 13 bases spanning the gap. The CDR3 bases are TGTGCCAGCAGCTCCGGGCACTTGGGAGCTTTCTTT. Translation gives CASSSGHLGAFF.

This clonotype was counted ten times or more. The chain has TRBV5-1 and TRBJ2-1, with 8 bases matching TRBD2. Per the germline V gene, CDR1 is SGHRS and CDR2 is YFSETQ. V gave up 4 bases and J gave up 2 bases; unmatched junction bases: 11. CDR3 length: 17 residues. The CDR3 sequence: CASSIGGGGVAYNEQFF. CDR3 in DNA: TGCGCCAGCAGCATCGGGGGGGGCGGGGTCGCCTACAATGAGCAGTTCTTC.

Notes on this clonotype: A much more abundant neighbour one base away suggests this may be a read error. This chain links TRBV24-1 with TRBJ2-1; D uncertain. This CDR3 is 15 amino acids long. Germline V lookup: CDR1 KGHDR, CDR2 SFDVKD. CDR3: CTTSDSLHYNEEQFF. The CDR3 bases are TGTACCACCAGTGATTCTCTACATTACAATGAAGAGCAGTTCTTC.

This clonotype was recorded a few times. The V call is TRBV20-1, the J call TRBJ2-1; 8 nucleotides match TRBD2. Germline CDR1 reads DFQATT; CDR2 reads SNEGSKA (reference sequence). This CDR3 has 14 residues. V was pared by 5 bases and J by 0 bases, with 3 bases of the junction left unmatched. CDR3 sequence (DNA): TGCAGTGCTCCCCGGGGGGGCTCCTACAATGAGCAGTTCTTC. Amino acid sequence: CSAPRGGSYNEQFF.

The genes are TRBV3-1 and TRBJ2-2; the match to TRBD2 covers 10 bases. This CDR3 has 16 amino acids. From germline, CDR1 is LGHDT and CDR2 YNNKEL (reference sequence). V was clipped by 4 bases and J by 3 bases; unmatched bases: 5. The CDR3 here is CASSLWLAGDTGELFF. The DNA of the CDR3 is TGTGCCAGCAGCCTCTGGCTAGCGGGAGACACCGGGGAGCTGTTTTTT.

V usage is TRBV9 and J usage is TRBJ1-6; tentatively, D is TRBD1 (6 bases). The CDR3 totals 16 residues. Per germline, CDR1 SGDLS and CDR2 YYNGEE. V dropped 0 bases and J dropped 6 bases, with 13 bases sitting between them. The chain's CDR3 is CASSVGLDRSNSPLHF. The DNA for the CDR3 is TGTGCCAGCAGCGTAGGCCTGGACAGAAGTAATTCACCCCTCCACTTT.

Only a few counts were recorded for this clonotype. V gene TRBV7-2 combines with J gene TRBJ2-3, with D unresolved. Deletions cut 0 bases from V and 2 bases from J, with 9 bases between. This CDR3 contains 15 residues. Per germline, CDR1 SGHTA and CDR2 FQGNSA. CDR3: CASSLAAFFTDTQYF. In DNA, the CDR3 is TGTGCCAGCAGCTTAGCGGCCTTCTTCACAGATACGCAGTATTTT.

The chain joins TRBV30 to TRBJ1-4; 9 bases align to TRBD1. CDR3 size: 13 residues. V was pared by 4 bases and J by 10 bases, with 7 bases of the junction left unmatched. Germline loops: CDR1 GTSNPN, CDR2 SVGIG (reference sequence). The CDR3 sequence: CAWNPGQGRKLFF. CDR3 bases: TGTGCCTGGAACCCGGGACAGGGACGAAAACTGTTTTTT. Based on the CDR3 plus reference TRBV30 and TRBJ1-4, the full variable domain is SQTIHQWPATLVQPVGSPLSLECTVEGTSNPNLYWYRQAAGRGLQLLFYSVGIGQISSEVPQNLSASRPQDRQFILSSKKLLLSDSGFYLCAWNPGQGRKLFFGSGTQLSVL.

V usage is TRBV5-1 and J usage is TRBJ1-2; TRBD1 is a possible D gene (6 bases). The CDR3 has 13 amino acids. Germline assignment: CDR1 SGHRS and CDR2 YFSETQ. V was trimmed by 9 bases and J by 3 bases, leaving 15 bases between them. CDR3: CAKGGGHYYGYTF. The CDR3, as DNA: TGCGCCAAGGGGGGGGGACATTACTATGGCTACACCTTC. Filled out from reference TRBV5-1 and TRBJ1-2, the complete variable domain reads KAGVTQTPRYLIKTRGQQVTLSCSPISGHRSVSWYQQTPGQGLQFLFEYFSETQRNKGNFPGRFSGRQFSNSRSEMNVSTLELGDSALYLCAKGGGHYYGYTFGSGTRLTVV.

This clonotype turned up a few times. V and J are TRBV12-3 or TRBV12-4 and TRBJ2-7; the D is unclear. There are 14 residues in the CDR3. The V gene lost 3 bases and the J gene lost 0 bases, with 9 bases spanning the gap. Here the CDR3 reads CASSFTRSSYEQYF. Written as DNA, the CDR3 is TGTGCCAGCAGTTTTACGCGGAGCTCCTACGAGCAGTACTTC.

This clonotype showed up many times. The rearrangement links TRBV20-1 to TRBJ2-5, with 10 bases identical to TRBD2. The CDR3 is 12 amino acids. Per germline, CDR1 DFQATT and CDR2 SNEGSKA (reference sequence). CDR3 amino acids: CGGTSDHETQYF. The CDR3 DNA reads TGCGGGGGGACTAGCGATCACGAGACCCAGTACTTC.

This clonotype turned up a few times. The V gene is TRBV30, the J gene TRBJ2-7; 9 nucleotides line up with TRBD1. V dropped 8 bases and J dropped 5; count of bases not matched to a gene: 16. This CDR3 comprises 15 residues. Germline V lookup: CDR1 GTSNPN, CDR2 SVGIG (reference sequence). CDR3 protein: CAGLNRGRGGDEQYF. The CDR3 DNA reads TGTGCCGGATTAAACAGGGGGCGAGGCGGGGACGAGCAGTACTTC.

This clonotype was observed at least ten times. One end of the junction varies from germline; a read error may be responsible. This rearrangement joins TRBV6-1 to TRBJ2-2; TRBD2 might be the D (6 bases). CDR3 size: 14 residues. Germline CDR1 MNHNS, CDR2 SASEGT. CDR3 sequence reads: CASKEGPKTGELFF. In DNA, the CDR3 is TGTGCCAGCAAGGAGGGGCCGAAGACCGGGGAGCTGTTTTTT.

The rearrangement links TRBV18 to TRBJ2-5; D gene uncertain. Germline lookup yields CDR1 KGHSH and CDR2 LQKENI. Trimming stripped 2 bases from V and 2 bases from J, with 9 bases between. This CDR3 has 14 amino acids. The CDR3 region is CASSPILGQETQYF. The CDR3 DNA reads TGTGCCAGCTCACCAATTTTGGGGCAAGAGACCCAGTACTTC.

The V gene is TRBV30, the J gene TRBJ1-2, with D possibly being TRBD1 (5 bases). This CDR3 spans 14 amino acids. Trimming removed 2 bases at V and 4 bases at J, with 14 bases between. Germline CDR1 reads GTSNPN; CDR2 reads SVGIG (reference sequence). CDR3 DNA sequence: TGTGCCTGGAGTCCTCTTGGGGCGGGCTATGGCTACACCTTC. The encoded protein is CAWSPLGAGYGYTF.

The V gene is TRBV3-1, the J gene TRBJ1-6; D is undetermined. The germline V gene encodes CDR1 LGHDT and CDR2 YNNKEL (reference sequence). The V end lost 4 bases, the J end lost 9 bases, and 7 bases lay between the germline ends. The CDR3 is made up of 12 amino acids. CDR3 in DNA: TGTGCCAGCAGCCCCCTCGGTTCACCCCTCCACTTT. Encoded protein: CASSPLGSPLHF.

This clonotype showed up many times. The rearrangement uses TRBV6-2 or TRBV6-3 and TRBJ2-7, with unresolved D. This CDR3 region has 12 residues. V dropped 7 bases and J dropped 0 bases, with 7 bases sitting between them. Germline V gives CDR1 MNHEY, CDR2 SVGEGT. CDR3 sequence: CASNRASYEQYF. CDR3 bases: TGTGCCAGCAATCGCGCCTCCTACGAGCAGTACTTC.

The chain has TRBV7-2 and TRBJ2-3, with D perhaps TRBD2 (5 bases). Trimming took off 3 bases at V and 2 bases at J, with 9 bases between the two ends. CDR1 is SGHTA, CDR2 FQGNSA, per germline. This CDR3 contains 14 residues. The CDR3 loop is CASSFSLATDTQYF. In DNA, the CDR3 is TGTGCCAGCAGCTTCTCCCTAGCCACAGATACGCAGTATTTT.

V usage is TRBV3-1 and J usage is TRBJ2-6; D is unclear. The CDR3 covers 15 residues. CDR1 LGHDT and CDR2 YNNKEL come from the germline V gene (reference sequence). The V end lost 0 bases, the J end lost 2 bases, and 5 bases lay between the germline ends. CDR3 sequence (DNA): TGTGCCAGCAGCCAAGACGCAACTGGGGCCAACGTCCTGACTTTC. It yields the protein CASSQDATGANVLTF.

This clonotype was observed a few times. CDR3: CSARAMAEFRGQKHTF. The CDR3 DNA sequence: TGCAGTGCTAGAGCCATGGCGGAATTTAGGGGGCAAAAGCACACCTTC. This chain uses TRBV20-1 with TRBJ1-2, with 7 bases fitting TRBD1. V shed 1 base, J shed 12 bases, and the junction held 20 bases outside the gene matches. In germline, CDR1 is DFQATT, CDR2 SNEGSKA (reference sequence). This CDR3 is 16 amino acids long.

The DNA for the CDR3 is TGTGCCAGCAGCCCGGACAGGGACGACGTCCTGACTTTC. Translated, it gives CASSPDRDDVLTF. The gene calls are TRBV6-6 and TRBJ2-6; 8 positions match TRBD1. The CDR3 extends over 13 amino acids. With V trimmed by 6 bases and J by 11 bases, 6 bases remained unmatched. Germline CDR1 reads MNHNY; CDR2 reads SVGAGI (reference sequence).